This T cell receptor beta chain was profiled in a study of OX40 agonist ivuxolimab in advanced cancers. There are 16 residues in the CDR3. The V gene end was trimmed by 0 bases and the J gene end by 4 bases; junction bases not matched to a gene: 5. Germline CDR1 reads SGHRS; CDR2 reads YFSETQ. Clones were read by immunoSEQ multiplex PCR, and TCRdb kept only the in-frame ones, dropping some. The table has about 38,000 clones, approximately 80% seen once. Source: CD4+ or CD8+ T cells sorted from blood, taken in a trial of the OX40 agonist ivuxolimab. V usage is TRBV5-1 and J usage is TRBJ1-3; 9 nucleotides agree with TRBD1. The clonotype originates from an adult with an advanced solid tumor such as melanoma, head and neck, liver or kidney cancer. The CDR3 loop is CASSLAPGTGGNTIYF. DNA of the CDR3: TGCGCCAGCAGCTTGGCCCCCGGGACAGGGGGAAACACCATATATTTT.